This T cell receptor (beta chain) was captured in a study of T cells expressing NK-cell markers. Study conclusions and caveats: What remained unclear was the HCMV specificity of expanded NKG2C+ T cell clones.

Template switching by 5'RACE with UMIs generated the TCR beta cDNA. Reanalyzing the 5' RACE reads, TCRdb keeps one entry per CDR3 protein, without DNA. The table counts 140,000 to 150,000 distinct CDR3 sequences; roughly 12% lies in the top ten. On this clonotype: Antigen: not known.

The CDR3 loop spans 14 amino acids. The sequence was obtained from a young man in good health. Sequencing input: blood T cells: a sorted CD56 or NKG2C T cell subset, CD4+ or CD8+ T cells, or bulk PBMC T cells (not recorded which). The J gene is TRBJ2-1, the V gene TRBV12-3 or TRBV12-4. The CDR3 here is CASTESDVVNEQFF.